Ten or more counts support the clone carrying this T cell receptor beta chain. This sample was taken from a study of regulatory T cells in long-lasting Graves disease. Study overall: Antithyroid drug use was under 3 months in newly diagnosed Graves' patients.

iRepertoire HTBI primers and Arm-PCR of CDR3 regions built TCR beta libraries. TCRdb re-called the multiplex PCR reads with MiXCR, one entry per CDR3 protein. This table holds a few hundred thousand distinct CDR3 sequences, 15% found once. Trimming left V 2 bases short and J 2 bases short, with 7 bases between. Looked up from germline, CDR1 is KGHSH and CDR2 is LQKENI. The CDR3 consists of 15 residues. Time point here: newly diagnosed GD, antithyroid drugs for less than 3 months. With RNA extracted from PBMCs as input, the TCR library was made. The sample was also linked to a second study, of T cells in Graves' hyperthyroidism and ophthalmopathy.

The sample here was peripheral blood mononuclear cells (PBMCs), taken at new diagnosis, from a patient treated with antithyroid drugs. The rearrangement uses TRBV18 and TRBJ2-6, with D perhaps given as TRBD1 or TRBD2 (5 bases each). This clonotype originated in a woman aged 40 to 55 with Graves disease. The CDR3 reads CASSPGDAGANVLTF. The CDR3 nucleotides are TGTGCCAGCTCACCAGGGGACGCTGGGGCCAACGTCCTGACTTTC.